This T cell receptor (beta chain) appears in the sequencing data of a study of cytomegalovirus exposure and HLA in healthy donors. Concerning this clone itself: The antigen remains undetermined.

The PCR used 60 Vbeta and 13 Jbeta primers. This table comes from immunoSEQ multiplex PCR, and its TCRdb copy is limited to in-frame clones, with some not included. The sample records under 150,000 clones, roughly 76% being singletons. V shed 2 bases, J shed 7 bases, and the junction held 11 bases outside the gene matches. Germline assignment: CDR1 MNHEY and CDR2 SVGAGI. This CDR3 has 16 amino acids. Study results and caveats: In a later analysis, across HLA loci, associated TCR counts were highest for DRB1, lowest for HLA-C. It was reported that the classifier diagnosed cytomegalovirus status with high specificity and sensitivity in both the original and validation cohorts. A later analysis linked a missense variant in DCLRE1C to the trimming of TCR beta V and J genes.

This chain connects TRBV6-5 to TRBJ2-3; TRBD1 agrees at 8 bases. The source material was PBMCs. This receptor was taken from a man between 18 and 29 years old in good health and CMV-seronegative. The CDR3, as DNA: TGTGCCAGCAGTTACGGACAGGGATCGGTCATGAATACGCAGTATTTT. Encoded protein: CASSYGQGSVMNTQYF.